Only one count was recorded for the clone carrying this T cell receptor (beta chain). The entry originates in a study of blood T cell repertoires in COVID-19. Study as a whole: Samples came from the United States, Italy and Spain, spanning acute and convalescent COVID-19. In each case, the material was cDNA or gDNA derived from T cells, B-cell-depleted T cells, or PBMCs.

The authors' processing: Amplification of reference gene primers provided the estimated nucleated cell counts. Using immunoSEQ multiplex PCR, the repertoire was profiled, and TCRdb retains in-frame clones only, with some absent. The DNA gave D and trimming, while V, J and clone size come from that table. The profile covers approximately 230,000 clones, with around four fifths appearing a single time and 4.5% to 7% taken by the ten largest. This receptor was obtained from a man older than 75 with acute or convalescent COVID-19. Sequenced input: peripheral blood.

As DNA, the CDR3 is TGTGCCTGGGGCCGGGACAGGGCGGTCACTGAAGCTTTCTTT. This gives the protein CAWGRDRAVTEAFF. This chain joins TRBV30 and TRBJ1-1; 9 positions match TRBD1. In germline, CDR1 is GTSNPN, CDR2 SVGIG (reference sequence). The ends lost 5 bases at V and 4 bases at J; junction bases unmatched: 8. This CDR3 region has 14 residues.